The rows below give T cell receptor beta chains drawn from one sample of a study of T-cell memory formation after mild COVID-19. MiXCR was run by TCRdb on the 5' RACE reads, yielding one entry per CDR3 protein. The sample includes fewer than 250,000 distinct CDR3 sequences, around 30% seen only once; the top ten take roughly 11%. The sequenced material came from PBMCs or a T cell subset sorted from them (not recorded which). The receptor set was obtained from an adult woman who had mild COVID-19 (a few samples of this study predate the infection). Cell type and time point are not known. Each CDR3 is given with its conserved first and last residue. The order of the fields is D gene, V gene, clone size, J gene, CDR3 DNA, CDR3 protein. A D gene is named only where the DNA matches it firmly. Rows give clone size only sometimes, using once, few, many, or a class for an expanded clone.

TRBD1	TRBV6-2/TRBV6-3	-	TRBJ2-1	TGTGCCAGCAGAAGGACAGGGGTCAGCAATGAGCAGTTCTTC	CASRRTGVSNEQFF
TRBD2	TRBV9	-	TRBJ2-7	TGTGCCAGCAGCGAGGAGGGGACTAGGTCGTACGAGCAGTACTTC	CASSEEGTRSYEQYF
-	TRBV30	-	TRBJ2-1	TGTGCCTGGAGCCCCATCGGTCCGGGCGAGCAGTTCTTC	CAWSPIGPGEQFF
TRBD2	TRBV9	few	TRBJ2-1	TGTGCCAGCAGCGTTGGGACTACGATGCTCAATGAGCAGTTCTTC	CASSVGTTMLNEQFF
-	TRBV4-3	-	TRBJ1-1	TGCGCCAGCAGCCACGCGCTCAGTCGTCGGCTCTTCCGGGACGGATTGAACACTGAAGCTTTCTTT	CASSHALSRRLFRDGLNTEAFF
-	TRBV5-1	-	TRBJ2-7	TGCGCCAGCAGCTTGGTGGTCGGAGAAGAGCAGTACTTC	CASSLVVGEEQYF
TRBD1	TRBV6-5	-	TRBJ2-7	TGTGCCAGCACACAGTACAGGGGTCCCTACGAGCAGTACTTC	CASTQYRGPYEQYF
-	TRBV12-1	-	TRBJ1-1	TGTGCCAGCAGCTTTCTCGTCCTGAACACTGAAGCTTTCTTT	CASSFLVLNTEAFF
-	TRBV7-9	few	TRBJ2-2	TGTGCCAGCAGCTTAGCTACCGGGGAGCTGTTTTTT	CASSLATGELFF
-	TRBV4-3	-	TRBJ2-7	TGCGCCAGCAGCCAAGTCTCGGCGGGTCCGAGCTCCTACGAGCAGTACTTC	CASSQVSAGPSSYEQYF
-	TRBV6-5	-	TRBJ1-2	TGTGCCAGCAGTTTTTCAGGGAGCTATGGCTACACCTTC	CASSFSGSYGYTF
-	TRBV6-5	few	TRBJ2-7	TGTGCCAGCAGTTATCTAACCGGCCTTATATACGAGCAGTACTTC	CASSYLTGLIYEQYF
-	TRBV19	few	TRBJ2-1	TGTGCCAGTAGTATAATTAGGAGGGGATACAATGAGCAGTTCTTC	CASSIIRRGYNEQFF
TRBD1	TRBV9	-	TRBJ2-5	TGTGCCAGCAGTACCGGGACAGGGGGCCCCCCGACCCAGTACTTC	CASSTGTGGPPTQYF
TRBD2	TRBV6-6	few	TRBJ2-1	TGTGCCAGCGGCCACAGTCACCGGGGGGAGCGGGGTTACAATGAGCAGTTCTTC	CASGHSHRGERGYNEQFF
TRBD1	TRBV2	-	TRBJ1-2	TGTGCCAGAGAGGACAGGGGCTATGGCTACACCTTC	CAREDRGYGYTF
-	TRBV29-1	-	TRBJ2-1	TGCAGCGCAGACGGCAGCTCCTACAATGAGCAGTTCTTC	CSADGSSYNEQFF
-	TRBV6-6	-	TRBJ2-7	TGTGCCAGCAGTTACCTCCCGGGGGCTATCTCTAGATACGAGCAGTACTTC	CASSYLPGAISRYEQYF
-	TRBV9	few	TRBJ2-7	TGTGCCAGCAGCGTAGACGCCGGGTACGAGCAGTACTTC	CASSVDAGYEQYF
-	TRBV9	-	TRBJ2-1	TGTGCCAGCAGCCCCGTGGCCGGGACCGGGACCTATGAGCAGTTCTTC	CASSPVAGTGTYEQFF
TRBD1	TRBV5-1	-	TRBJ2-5	TGCGCCAGCAGCCACTGGACAGGGGTCGGCGAGACCCAGTACTTC	CASSHWTGVGETQYF
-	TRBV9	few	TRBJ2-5	TGTGCCAGCAGCGTAGGAGGGACCACCCGGGAGACCCAGTACTTC	CASSVGGTTRETQYF
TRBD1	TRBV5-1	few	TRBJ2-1	TGCGCCAGCAGTCCGGACAGGGGGTTCTACAATGAGCAGTTCTTC	CASSPDRGFYNEQFF
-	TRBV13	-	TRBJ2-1	TGTGCCAGCAGCTTAGGTCGCTCCTACAATGAGCAGTTCTTC	CASSLGRSYNEQFF
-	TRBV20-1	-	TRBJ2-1	TGCAGTGCCTATCTAGCGTTCGACAATGAGCAGTTCTTC	CSAYLAFDNEQFF
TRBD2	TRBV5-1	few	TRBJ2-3	TGCGCCAGCAGCCCCGGGACTACCCACACAGATACGCAGTATTTT	CASSPGTTHTDTQYF
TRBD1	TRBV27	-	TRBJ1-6	TGTGCCAGCAGGCCTACAGGGGGGTATAATTCACCCCTCCACTTT	CASRPTGGYNSPLHF
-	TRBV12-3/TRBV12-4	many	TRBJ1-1	TGTGCCAGCAGAAAAGAAGTGGAAGCTTTCTTT	CASRKEVEAFF
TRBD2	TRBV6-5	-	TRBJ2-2	TGTGCCAGCAGTTTGGGACTAGCGGGAGTTATCACCGGGGAGCTGTTTTTT	CASSLGLAGVITGELFF
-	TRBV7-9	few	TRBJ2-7	TGTGCCAGCAGCTTAGCGTCCGGGGACGAGCAGTACTTC	CASSLASGDEQYF
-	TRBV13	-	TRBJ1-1	TGTGCCAGCAGCCCCCAGAGGCACCGAGACACTGAAGCTTTCTTT	CASSPQRHRDTEAFF
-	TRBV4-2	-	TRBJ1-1	TGTGCCAGCAGCCAAGTCGGAGAAGGAGGCGAAGCTTTCTTT	CASSQVGEGGEAFF
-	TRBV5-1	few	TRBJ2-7	TGCGCCAGCAAGAACGACGGTACCTACGAGCAGTACTTC	CASKNDGTYEQYF
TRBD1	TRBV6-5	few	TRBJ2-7	TGTGCCAGCAGTCCACCGACAGGGCCACAGTACTTC	CASSPPTGPQYF
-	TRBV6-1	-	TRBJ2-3	TGTGCCATCACGTTCATGGGGTCAGATACGCAGTATTTT	CAITFMGSDTQYF
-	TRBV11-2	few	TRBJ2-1	TGTGCCAGCAGCTTATCGCCACTCGAAAGCTCCTACAATGAGCAGTTCTTC	CASSLSPLESSYNEQFF
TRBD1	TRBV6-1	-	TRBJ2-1	TGTGCCAGCAGTGTCCCGGGACAGGCGCTCAATGAGCAGTTCTTC	CASSVPGQALNEQFF
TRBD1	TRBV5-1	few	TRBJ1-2	TGCGCCAGCAGCAAGGAGGGACAGGGAAGCTACACCTTC	CASSKEGQGSYTF
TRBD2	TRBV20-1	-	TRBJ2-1	TGCAGTGCTAGTCCTCTAGCGGGGGGGCCTAATGAGCAGTTCTTC	CSASPLAGGPNEQFF
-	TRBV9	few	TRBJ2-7	TGTGCCAGCAGCACGGCTAGCGACACCTACGAGCAGTACTTC	CASSTASDTYEQYF
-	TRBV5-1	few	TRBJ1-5	TGCGCCAGCAGAGCGGCGGGCAATCAGCCCCAGCATTTT	CASRAAGNQPQHF
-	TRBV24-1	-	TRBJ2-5	TGTGCCACCAGTGATTTGGACGAAGTGGAGACCCAGTACTTC	CATSDLDEVETQYF
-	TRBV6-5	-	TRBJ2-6	TGTGCCAGCAGTTACTCCGCGACAACTGGGGCCAACGTCCTGACTTTC	CASSYSATTGANVLTF
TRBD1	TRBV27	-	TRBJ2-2	TGTGCCAGCAGCTACAACAGGGGGCGCACCGGGGAGCTGTTTTTT	CASSYNRGRTGELFF
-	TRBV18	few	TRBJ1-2	TGTGCCAGCTCACCCGCGGACAAGGTCTATGGCTACACCTTC	CASSPADKVYGYTF
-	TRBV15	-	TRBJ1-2	TGTGCCACCAGCAGAGCCGGGGAGGGGCTAAACTATGGCTACACCTTC	CATSRAGEGLNYGYTF
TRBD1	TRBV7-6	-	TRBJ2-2	TGTGCCAGCAGCTTAATCAGATCCGGGACAGGGCTCACCGGGGAGCTGTTTTTT	CASSLIRSGTGLTGELFF
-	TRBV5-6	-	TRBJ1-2	TGTGCCAGCAGCTTGGTGGGGAGTGACTATGGCTACACCTTC	CASSLVGSDYGYTF
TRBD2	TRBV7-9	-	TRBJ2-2	TGTGCCAGCAATACTCTTGCGGGGGGGAAGAACACCGGGGAGCTGTTTTTT	CASNTLAGGKNTGELFF
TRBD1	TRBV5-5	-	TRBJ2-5	TGTGCCAGCAGCAAACAGGGGACGGAGACCCAGTACTTC	CASSKQGTETQYF
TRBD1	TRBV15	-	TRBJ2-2	TGTGCCACCCCTGCCGGGACAGCCAACACCGGGGAGCTGTTTTTT	CATPAGTANTGELFF
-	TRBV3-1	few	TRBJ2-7	TGTGCCAGCAGCCAAGGTCAGCTTGCCTACGAGCAGTACTTC	CASSQGQLAYEQYF
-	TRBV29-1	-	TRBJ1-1	TGCAGCGCCCAAGGGGGGAACACTGAAGCTTTCTTT	CSAQGGNTEAFF
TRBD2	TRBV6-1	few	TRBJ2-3	TGTGCCAGCAGTCTGAGGACTAGCGGGGGGCAGGGAGATACGCAGTATTTT	CASSLRTSGGQGDTQYF
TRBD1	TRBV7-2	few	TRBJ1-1	TGTGCCAGCAGCTTGAGGACAGGGGGCGGAAGGAACACTGAAGCTTTCTTT	CASSLRTGGGRNTEAFF
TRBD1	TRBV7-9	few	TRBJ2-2	TGTGCCAGCAGGGCCGGGACAGGGGTCCCCGGGGAGCTGTTTTTT	CASRAGTGVPGELFF
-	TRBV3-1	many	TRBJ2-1	TGTGCCAGCAGCCCGGACAGTCGTCATGAGCAGTTCTTC	CASSPDSRHEQFF
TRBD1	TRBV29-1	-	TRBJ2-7	TGCAGACATTTCCGTTTGCCCGGGACAGGGGACTCCTACGAGCAGTACTTC	CRHFRLPGTGDSYEQYF
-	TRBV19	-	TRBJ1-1	TGTGCCAGTAGTATAGCTAGACACCCGAACACTGAAGCTTTCTTT	CASSIARHPNTEAFF
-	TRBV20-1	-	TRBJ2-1	TGCAGTGGACAGGACCCGAGCTCCTACAATGAGCAGTTCTTC	CSGQDPSSYNEQFF